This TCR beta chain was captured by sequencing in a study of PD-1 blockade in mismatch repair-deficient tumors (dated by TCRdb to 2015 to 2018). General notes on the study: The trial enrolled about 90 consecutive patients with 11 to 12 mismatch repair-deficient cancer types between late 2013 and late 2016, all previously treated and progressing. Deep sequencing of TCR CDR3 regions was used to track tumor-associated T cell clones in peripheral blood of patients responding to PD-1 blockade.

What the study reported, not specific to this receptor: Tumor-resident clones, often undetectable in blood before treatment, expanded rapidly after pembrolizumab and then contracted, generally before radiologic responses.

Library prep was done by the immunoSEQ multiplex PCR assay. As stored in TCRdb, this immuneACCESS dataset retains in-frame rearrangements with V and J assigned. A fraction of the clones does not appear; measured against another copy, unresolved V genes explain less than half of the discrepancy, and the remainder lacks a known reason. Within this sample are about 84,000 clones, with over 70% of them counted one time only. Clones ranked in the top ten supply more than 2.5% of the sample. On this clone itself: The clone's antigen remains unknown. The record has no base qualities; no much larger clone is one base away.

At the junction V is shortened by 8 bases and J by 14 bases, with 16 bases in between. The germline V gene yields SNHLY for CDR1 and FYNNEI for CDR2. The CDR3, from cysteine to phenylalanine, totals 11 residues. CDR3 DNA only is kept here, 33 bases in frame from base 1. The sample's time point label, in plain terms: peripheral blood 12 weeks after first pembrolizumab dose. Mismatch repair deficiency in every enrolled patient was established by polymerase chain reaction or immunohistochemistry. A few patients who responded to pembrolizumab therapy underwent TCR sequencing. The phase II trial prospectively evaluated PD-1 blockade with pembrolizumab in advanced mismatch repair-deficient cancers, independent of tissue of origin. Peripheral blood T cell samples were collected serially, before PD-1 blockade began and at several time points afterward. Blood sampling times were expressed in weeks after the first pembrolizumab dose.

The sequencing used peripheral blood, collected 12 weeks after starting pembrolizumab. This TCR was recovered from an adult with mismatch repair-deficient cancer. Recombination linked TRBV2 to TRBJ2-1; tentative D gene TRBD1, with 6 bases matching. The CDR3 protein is CASGGFGGEFF. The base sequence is TGTGCCAGCGGTGGATTTGGGGGCGAGTTCTTC.